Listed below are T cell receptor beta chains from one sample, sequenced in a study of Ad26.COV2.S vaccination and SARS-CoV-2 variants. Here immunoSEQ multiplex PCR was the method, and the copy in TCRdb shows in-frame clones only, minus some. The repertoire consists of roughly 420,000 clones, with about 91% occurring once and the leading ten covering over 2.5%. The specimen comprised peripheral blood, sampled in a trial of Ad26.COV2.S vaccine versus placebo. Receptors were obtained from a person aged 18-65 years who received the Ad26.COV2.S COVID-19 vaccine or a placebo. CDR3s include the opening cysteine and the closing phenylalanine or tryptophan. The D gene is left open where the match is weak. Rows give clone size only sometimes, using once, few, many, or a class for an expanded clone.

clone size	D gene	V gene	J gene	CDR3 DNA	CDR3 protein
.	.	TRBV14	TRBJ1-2	TGTGCCAGCAGCCAACGGGACGGACACTATGGCTACACCTTC	CASSQRDGHYGYTF
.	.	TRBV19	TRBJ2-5	TGTGCCAGTACCGGGCAGCCGGGGACCCAGTACTTC	CASTGQPGTQYF
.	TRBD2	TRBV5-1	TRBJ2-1	TGCGCCAGCAGCTTACTTCCATTCAGCGGGAGCGCCTACAATGAGCAGTTCTTC	CASSLLPFSGSAYNEQFF
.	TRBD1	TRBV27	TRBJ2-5	TGTGCCAGCAGTACAGGGGGCTGGGAGACCCAGTACTTC	CASSTGGWETQYF
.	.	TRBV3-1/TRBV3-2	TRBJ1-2	TGTGCCAGCAGCCCCACGGGAGGTAACTATGGCTACACCTTC	CASSPTGGNYGYTF
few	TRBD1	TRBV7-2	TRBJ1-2	TGTGCCAGCAGCGCCCAGGGGGCAACTACTGGCTACACCTTC	CASSAQGATTGYTF
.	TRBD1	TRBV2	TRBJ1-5	TGTGCCAGCAGCTTTACAGGGGGAGGGAATCAGCCCCAGCATTTT	CASSFTGGGNQPQHF
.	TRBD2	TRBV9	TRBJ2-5	TGTGCCAGCAGCGTAGGCGCTAGCGGGTATCAAGAGACCCAGTACTTC	CASSVGASGYQETQYF
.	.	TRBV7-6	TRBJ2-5	TGTGCCAGCAGCAGAGGGGGTCGGGGACGCCAAGAGACCCAGTACTTC	CASSRGGRGRQETQYF
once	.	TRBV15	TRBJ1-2	TGTGCCACCAGCAGGGGCGGTCTGTATGGCTACACCTTC	CATSRGGLYGYTF
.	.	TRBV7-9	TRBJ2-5	TGTGCCAGCAGCTTACGAGGCCCTATGGAGACCCAGTACTTC	CASSLRGPMETQYF
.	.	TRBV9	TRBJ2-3	TGTGCCAGCAGCGCCCATACAGATACGCAGTATTTT	CASSAHTDTQYF
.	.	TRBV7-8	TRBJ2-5	TGTGCCAGCAGCCCCGGCCTGATGGAGACCCAGTACTTC	CASSPGLMETQYF
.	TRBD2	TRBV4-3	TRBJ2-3	TGCGCCAGCAGCCAAGATGGGACTAGCGGGGCCAGCACAGATACGCAGTATTTT	CASSQDGTSGASTDTQYF
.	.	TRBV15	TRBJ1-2	TGTGCCACCAGCAGAGGCCGACAAGGTATGACCTTC	CATSRGRQGMTF
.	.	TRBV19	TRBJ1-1	TGTGCCAGTAGGCCAACGGGACAAGGGAACACTGAAGCTTTCTTT	CASRPTGQGNTEAFF
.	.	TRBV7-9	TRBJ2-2	TGTGCCAGCAGCTCGTCTTCCCGCACCGGGGAGCTGTTTTTT	CASSSSSRTGELFF
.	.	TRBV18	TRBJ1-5	TGTGCCAGCTCGTATCGGGGCAATCAGCCCCAGCATTTT	CASSYRGNQPQHF
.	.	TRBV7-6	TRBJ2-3	TGTGCCAGCAGCTTAGGGTCCGGACCCCACACAGATACGCAGTATTTT	CASSLGSGPHTDTQYF
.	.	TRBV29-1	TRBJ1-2	TGCAGCGTTGAGGAATTAAGGGGCTATGGCTACACCTTC	CSVEELRGYGYTF
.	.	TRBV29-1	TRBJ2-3	TGCAGCGTTGAGGGGACATACACAGATACGCAGTATTTT	CSVEGTYTDTQYF
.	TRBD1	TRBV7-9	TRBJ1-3	TGTGCCAGCAGCTTAGCGCGGGACAGGGGATCTGGAAACACCATATATTTT	CASSLARDRGSGNTIYF
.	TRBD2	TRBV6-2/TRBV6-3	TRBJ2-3	TGTGCCAGCAGTTTTCTCGCTAGCGGGAGTCCCTTCACAGATACGCAGTATTTT	CASSFLASGSPFTDTQYF
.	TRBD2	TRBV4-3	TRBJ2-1	TGCGCCAGCAGCCGGGACGGGAGGGCCTCTTACAATGAGCAGTTCTTC	CASSRDGRASYNEQFF
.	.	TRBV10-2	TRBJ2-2	TGCGCCAGCAGTGAAATAGGGTTAGGGGAGCTGTTTTTT	CASSEIGLGELFF
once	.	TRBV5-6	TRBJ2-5	TGTGCCAGCAGCTTCCTCCCGGGGAGGGAGACCCAGTACTTC	CASSFLPGRETQYF
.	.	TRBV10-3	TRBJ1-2	TGTGCCATCAGTGACCGACAGAACTATGGCTACACCTTC	CAISDRQNYGYTF
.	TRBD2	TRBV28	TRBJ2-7	TGTGCCAGCAGTCCGACTAGCGGGGGTCTCTACGAGCAGTACTTC	CASSPTSGGLYEQYF
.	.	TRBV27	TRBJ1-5	TGTGCCAGCAGTCCCGACAGGCTTCGGGAGCCCCAGCATTTT	CASSPDRLREPQHF
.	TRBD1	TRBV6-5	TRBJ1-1	TGTGCCAGCAGTTGGACAGGGGGCGTCACAGCTTTCTTT	CASSWTGGVTAFF
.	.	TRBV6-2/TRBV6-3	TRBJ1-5	TGTGCCAGCAGTTACTCATACGGCGCGAGGCAGCCCCAGCATTTT	CASSYSYGARQPQHF
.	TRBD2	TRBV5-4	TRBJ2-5	TGTGCCAGCAGCACGGATAGCGGGGGGGACCCCCCAGAGACCCAGTACTTC	CASSTDSGGDPPETQYF
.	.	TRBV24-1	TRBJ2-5	TGTGCCACCGGCGGGGATGGGGCTCAAGAGACCCAGTACTTC	CATGGDGAQETQYF